Shown below are 25 T cell receptor beta chains from a single sample sequenced in a study of blood T cell repertoires in COVID-19. Sequencing used immunoSEQ multiplex PCR; TCRdb keeps in-frame clones, though not all of them. The sample lists 150,000 to 200,000 clones, around 81% occurring once. The sequenced sample was peripheral blood. All receptors derive from a man between 70 and 80 years old who had recovered from COVID-19.

The chain links TRBV6-5 to TRBJ1-5; a weak D match, TRBD1 (5 bases). V was trimmed by 6 bases and J by 2 bases, leaving 14 bases between them. CDR1 MNHEY and CDR2 SVGAGI come from the germline V gene. The CDR3 contains 15 residues. CDR3 in DNA: TGTGCCAGCAGGAGGGGAGGGACGGGCAATCAGCCCCAGCATTTT. It specifies CASRRGGTGNQPQHF.

The chain is built from TRBV7-9 and TRBJ1-2, with TRBD1 as a possible D gene (6 bases). Trimming stripped 1 base from V and 6 bases from J, with 15 bases between. The CDR3 runs 15 residues. Looked up from germline, CDR1 is SEHNR and CDR2 is FQNEAQ (reference sequence). Written as DNA, the CDR3 is TGTGCCAGCAGCTTAGTTATCAGGGGCGAGGATGGCTACACCTTC. This sequence encodes CASSLVIRGEDGYTF.

The rearrangement uses TRBV7-3 and TRBJ2-2, with TRBD1 matching over 7 bases. The CDR3 runs to 15 residues. Losses at the gene ends were 5 bases for V and 5 bases for J; bases not matched to a gene: 8. Germline CDR1 SGHTA, CDR2 FQGTGA. The CDR3 region has the DNA TGTGCCAGCAGCCCCGGTAGGGGGCGGACCGGGGAGCTGTTTTTT. This translates into CASSPGRGRTGELFF.

V gene TRBV10-1 combines with J gene TRBJ1-1; D unresolved. Germline loops: CDR1 WNHNN, CDR2 SYGVQD (reference sequence). CDR3 length: 14 amino acids. The V end was cut by 0 bases, the J end by 2 bases, with 7 bases between. The CDR3 DNA reads TGCGCCAGCAGTGAGTCGGCTGGTAACACTGAAGCTTTCTTT. Protein sequence: CASSESAGNTEAFF.

V gene TRBV3-1 (or the pseudogene TRBV3-2) combines with J gene TRBJ1-5; TRBD1 matches at 8 bases. This CDR3 region has 13 residues. Germline-derived CDR1 and CDR2 are LGHDT and YNNKEL (reference sequence). V was clipped by 3 bases and J by 5 bases; unmatched bases: 0. CDR3 DNA sequence: TGTGCCAGCAGCCAGACAGGGGATCAGCCCCAGCATTTT. Translation gives CASSQTGDQPQHF.

This clone was observed a single time. The chain has TRBV27 and TRBJ1-2, with 7 bases aligning to TRBD1. Per the germline V gene, CDR1 is MNHEY and CDR2 is SMNVEV (reference sequence). The V and J ends lost 5 bases and 2 bases, in that order; junction bases with no gene match: 11. This CDR3 is 16 amino acids long. CDR3 protein: CASSGGGTVTNYGYTF. The CDR3 DNA follows: TGTGCCAGCAGTGGCGGAGGGACAGTAACCAACTATGGCTACACCTTC.

The chain recombines TRBV7-2 with TRBJ2-2; TRBD2 agrees at 8 bases. The V gene end was trimmed by 1 base and the J gene end by 4 bases; junction bases not matched to a gene: 8. The CDR3 is made up of 17 amino acids. CDR1 SGHTA and CDR2 FQGNSA come from the germline V gene. The CDR3 DNA reads TGTGCCAGCAGCTTAGGCGTGGGACTAGTGATCACCGGGGAGCTGTTTTTT. It specifies CASSLGVGLVITGELFF.

The rearrangement joins TRBV28 to TRBJ2-7, with 8 bases fitting TRBD2. V gave up 8 bases and J gave up 2 bases; unmatched junction bases: 11. Germline V lookup: CDR1 MDHEN, CDR2 SYDVKM. CDR3 size: 15 residues. As DNA, the CDR3 is TGTGCCAGCTTCCGGGGGGGCGAAGATGCCTACGAGCAGTACTTC. Translated: CASFRGGEDAYEQYF.

The V gene is TRBV28, the J gene TRBJ2-2; D might be TRBD2 (6 bases). The CDR3 is 15 amino acids. The germline gives CDR1 MDHEN, CDR2 SYDVKM. V was pared by 7 bases and J by 4 bases, with 16 bases between. The CDR3 DNA sequence: TGTGCCAGCACCCCCAATGGGGGGATCACCGGGGAGCTGTTTTTT. Translating it yields CASTPNGGITGELFF.

The rearrangement joins TRBV5-4 to TRBJ2-1; 7 bases map to TRBD2. V was pared by 3 bases and J by 4 bases, with 10 bases of the junction left unmatched. Germline V lookup: CDR1 SGHNT, CDR2 YYREEE (reference sequence). The CDR3 runs to 16 residues. The CDR3 is CASSSRRDYLYNEQFF. In DNA, the CDR3 is TGTGCCAGCAGCTCGAGAAGGGACTACCTTTACAATGAGCAGTTCTTC.

J is TRBJ1-6 and V is TRBV9; the match to TRBD1 covers 7 bases. CDR1 is SGDLS, CDR2 YYNGEE, per germline. The CDR3 has 14 residues. The ends lost 4 bases at V and 7 bases at J; junction bases unmatched: 5. The CDR3 is CASSSGQENSPLHF. CDR3 DNA sequence: TGTGCCAGCAGCTCAGGACAGGAGAATTCACCCCTCCACTTT.

This clone occurred once. The J gene is TRBJ1-1, the V gene TRBV19; possibly TRBD1 for D (6 bases). The CDR3 runs to 15 residues. Germline lookup yields CDR1 LNHDA and CDR2 SQIVND (reference sequence). The V end was cut by 7 bases, the J end by 5 bases, with 20 bases between. In nucleotides, the CDR3 is TGTGCCAGTAATCAGGGCAGGGGCTCGGGGACTGAAGCTTTCTTT. Residues: CASNQGRGSGTEAFF.

This clone has only one observation. The V and J genes are TRBV6-5 and TRBJ1-5, with 7 bases lining up with TRBD1. The V gene's germline CDR1 is MNHEY and CDR2 SVGAGI. The CDR3 runs to 16 residues. V shed 2 bases, J shed 3 bases, and the junction held 7 bases outside the gene matches. Written as DNA, the CDR3 is TGTGCCAGCAGTTACCGGGACAGCGGTATCAATCAGCCCCAGCATTTT. Its protein is CASSYRDSGINQPQHF.

This clone was observed many times. CDR3 protein: CASTGTDTYNEQFF. The CDR3 DNA is TGTGCCAGCACCGGGACAGATACCTACAATGAGCAGTTCTTC. The chain couples TRBV6-6 to TRBJ2-1, with 7 bases fitting TRBD1. CDR1 is MNHNY, CDR2 SVGAGI, per germline (reference sequence). V dropped 7 bases and J dropped 2; count of bases not matched to a gene: 5. The CDR3 is 14 amino acids.

The V and J genes are TRBV18 and TRBJ1-1; tentatively, D is TRBD1 (5 bases). The V end lost 5 bases, the J end lost 8 bases, and 18 bases lay between the germline ends. The V gene's germline CDR1 is KGHSH and CDR2 LQKENI. This CDR3 is 14 amino acids long. Written as DNA, the CDR3 is TGTGCCAGCTCAGGTGGTTGGGACTCCGTGGAAGCTTTCTTT. Its protein is CASSGGWDSVEAFF.

This clone was recorded only once. This chain joins TRBV28 and TRBJ1-1, with D unclear. The V gene's germline CDR1 is MDHEN and CDR2 SYDVKM. The CDR3 runs 14 residues. The ends were cut back, 3 bases at V and 7 bases at J, with 15 bases in the middle. CDR3 coding DNA: TGTGCCAGCAGTTTGACCCTCCCTTCAGGTGAAGCTTTCTTT. It specifies CASSLTLPSGEAFF.

The CDR3 loop is CASSATTSGVGDTQYF. Written as DNA, the CDR3 is TGTGCCAGTAGTGCCACTACTAGCGGGGTGGGTGATACGCAGTATTTT. This chain uses TRBV19 with TRBJ2-3, with TRBD2 matching over 10 bases. The CDR3 is 16 residues long. The ends lost 5 bases at V and 6 bases at J; junction bases unmatched: 11. Germline CDR1 reads LNHDA; CDR2 reads SQIVND (reference sequence).

The chain couples TRBV10-1 to TRBJ2-4, with TRBD1 as a possible D gene (6 bases). V was shortened by 0 bases and J by 6 bases, with 15 bases between the two germline ends. In germline, CDR1 is WNHNN, CDR2 SYGVQD (reference sequence). CDR3 length equals 16 residues. CDR3 sequence: CASSESPRGVGNIQYF. CDR3 coding DNA: TGCGCCAGCAGTGAGTCGCCCAGGGGTGTCGGAAACATTCAGTACTTC.

This clone was detected a few times. The chain employs TRBV3-1 (or the pseudogene TRBV3-2) and TRBJ2-2, with 10 bases matching TRBD2. CDR3 size: 16 residues. Looked up from germline, CDR1 is LGHDT and CDR2 is YNNKEL (reference sequence). J lost 10 bases, V lost 3 bases, and 11 bases had no gene match. The CDR3 here is CASSQGLAYPGEELFF. CDR3 nucleotides: TGTGCCAGCAGCCAGGGACTAGCGTACCCTGGGGAGGAGCTGTTTTTT.

The chain carries TRBV20-1 and TRBJ2-2; the match to TRBD2 covers 10 bases. After removal of 3 bases from V and 7 bases from J, the junction contained 11 bases not matched to a gene. Germline CDR1 is DFQATT and CDR2 is SNEGSKA (reference sequence). The CDR3 has 16 residues. In DNA, the CDR3 is TGCAGTGCTAGTACTACTAGCGGGAAAAGGGGCGGGGAGCTGTTTTTT. This encodes CSASTTSGKRGGELFF.

The V gene is TRBV7-6, the J gene TRBJ2-2, with 11 bases identical to TRBD2. J lost 7 bases, V lost 5 bases, and 9 bases had no gene match. This CDR3 is built from 16 residues. The germline CDR1 and CDR2 sequences are SGHVS and FNYEAQ. The CDR3 protein is CASSPGTSGQNGELFF. In nucleotides, the CDR3 is TGTGCCAGCAGCCCCGGGACTAGCGGACAAAACGGGGAGCTGTTTTTT.

The chain couples TRBV6-6 to TRBJ2-4, with 9 positions matching TRBD2. The CDR3 sequence is 13 residues long. The germline V gene has CDR1 MNHNY and CDR2 SVGAGI (reference sequence). The J segment lost 7 bases and the V segment lost 5 bases, leaving 3 bases of the junction unmatched. The CDR3 sequence is CASSAGGWNIQYF. CDR3 sequence (DNA): TGTGCCAGCAGTGCGGGGGGGTGGAACATTCAGTACTTC.

The rearrangement uses TRBV3-1 (or the pseudogene TRBV3-2) and TRBJ1-3; 7 nucleotides agree with TRBD1. The CDR3 extends over 14 amino acids. V shed 4 bases and J 6 bases; nucleotides not matched to a gene: 6. Looked up from germline, CDR1 is LGHDT and CDR2 is YNNKEL (reference sequence). The CDR3, as DNA: TGTGCCAGCAGCCCCAGGGACAGCACAAACACCATATATTTT. Encoded protein: CASSPRDSTNTIYF.

The chain is built from TRBV28 and TRBJ2-3, with TRBD1 identical over 8 bases. The germline V gene encodes CDR1 MDHEN and CDR2 SYDVKM. This CDR3 contains 17 residues. Trimming took 2 bases from V and 2 from J; bases not matched to a gene: 9. DNA for the CDR3: TGTGCCAGCAGTTTAAGGACAGGGTCGGGTAACACAGATACGCAGTATTTT. It specifies CASSLRTGSGNTDTQYF.

V gene TRBV11-2 combines with J gene TRBJ1-2; unclear D gene. This CDR3 contains 13 residues. Trimming stripped 1 base from V and 8 bases from J, with 11 bases between. Germline CDR1 SGHAT, CDR2 FQNNGV. The CDR3 loop is CASSLGTAGGYTF. CDR3 DNA: TGTGCCAGCAGCTTAGGTACGGCCGGGGGCTACACCTTC.